These 15 T cell receptor beta chains were sequenced from one sample in a study of T cells after posttransplantation cyclophosphamide. Clones were sequenced by immunoSEQ multiplex PCR, and TCRdb holds only the in-frame ones, with some missing. Of some 9,200 clones detected, about 91% appear once; the ten largest clones hold roughly 1.6%. The sequenced sample was memory CD4+ T cells sorted from PBMCs. All receptors come from a woman aged 55-75 years in good health, CMV-negative, and a related stem cell transplant donor.

This chain uses TRBV28 with TRBJ1-5; 7 bases align to TRBD1. Germline CDR1 reads MDHEN; CDR2 reads SYDVKM. The CDR3 contains 15 residues. V was pared by 3 bases and J by 5 bases, with 7 bases of the junction left unmatched. CDR3 in DNA: TGTGCCAGCAGTTTGGGTGACAGGGCCGATCAGCCCCAGCATTTT. Translation gives CASSLGDRADQPQHF.

V and J are TRBV6-5 and TRBJ1-5; tentative D call: TRBD1 (5 bases). The V gene lost 7 bases and the J gene lost 6 bases, with 16 bases spanning the gap. In germline, CDR1 is MNHEY, CDR2 SVGAGI. CDR3 size: 14 residues. The CDR3 loop reads CASTRRQGGQPQHF. The CDR3 DNA is TGTGCCAGCACCAGAAGGCAGGGCGGTCAGCCCCAGCATTTT.

This clone was counted between two and nine times. The V call is TRBV5-1, the J call TRBJ2-1, with D perhaps TRBD2 (5 bases). In germline, CDR1 is SGHRS, CDR2 YFSETQ. The CDR3 consists of 13 residues. V lost 0 bases to trimming and J lost 9 bases, with 10 bases between them. CDR3 sequence: CASSLDGRGEQFF. As DNA, the CDR3 is TGCGCCAGCAGCTTGGACGGTCGGGGTGAGCAGTTCTTC.

The V and J genes are TRBV7-2 and TRBJ2-7, with a tentative D call TRBD2 (7 bases). The CDR3 sequence is 16 residues long. Trimming took 0 bases from V and 2 from J, leaving 14 bases between them. CDR1 and CDR2 (germline): SGHTA, FQGNSA. In DNA form, the CDR3 reads TGTGCCAGCAGCTTAGCGGGGGGGCCTTTCCCCTACGAGCAGTACGTC. Its translation: CASSLAGGPFPYEQYV.

The rearrangement uses TRBV27 and TRBJ2-5, with D unresolved. This CDR3 contains 13 residues. V was cut by 5 bases and J by 5 bases, with 12 bases left in between. Germline CDR1 is MNHEY and CDR2 is SMNVEV (reference sequence). Here the CDR3 reads CASSPSPRETQYF. The CDR3 region has the DNA TGTGCCAGCAGTCCGTCCCCCCGTGAGACCCAGTACTTC.

This chain links TRBV2 with TRBJ2-1; 8 bases are shared with TRBD2. CDR1 and CDR2 from the germline V gene are SNHLY and FYNNEI. Unmatched junction bases numbered 11, after V lost 4 bases and J lost 6 bases. This CDR3 region has 16 residues. The CDR3 loop is CASSGIAGPWINEQFF. CDR3 coding DNA: TGTGCCAGCAGTGGAATAGCGGGACCCTGGATCAATGAGCAGTTCTTC.

The rearrangement uses TRBV7-6 and TRBJ2-1; 9 bases agree with TRBD1. The V segment lost 5 bases and the J segment 4 bases; nucleotides outside the gene matches: 9. Germline CDR1 SGHVS, CDR2 FNYEAQ. This CDR3 is 16 amino acids long. CDR3 coding DNA: TGTGCCAGCAGCAAGGCGGGGACAGGGTCGTACAATGAGCAGTTCTTC. It yields the protein CASSKAGTGSYNEQFF.

The genes are TRBV6-5 and TRBJ1-1; 10 nucleotides line up with TRBD1. In germline, CDR1 is MNHEY, CDR2 SVGAGI. The CDR3 consists of 13 residues. J gave up 11 bases and V 7 bases, and 10 bases lay outside the gene matches. CDR3 residues: CASKQTGGPRAFF. The CDR3 DNA follows: TGTGCCAGCAAGCAGACAGGGGGCCCCCGGGCTTTCTTT.

V usage is TRBV4-1 and J usage is TRBJ1-6; D gene unclear. Germline V gene data show CDR1 as MGHRA and CDR2 as YSYEKL. Trimming stripped 4 bases from V and 7 bases from J, with 14 bases between. This CDR3 is 15 amino acids long. In nucleotides, the CDR3 is TGCGCCAGCAGCCGCCCCGAGGCGGTGAATTCACCCCTCCACTTT. It yields the protein CASSRPEAVNSPLHF.

This clone has only one observation. The J gene is TRBJ2-5, the V gene TRBV5-1, with D tentatively TRBD1 (5 bases). CDR1 and CDR2 from the germline V gene are SGHRS and YFSETQ. This CDR3 region has 16 residues. Trimming stripped 2 bases from V and 0 bases from J, with 14 bases between. CDR3 nucleotides: TGCGCCAGCAGCTTTATAGGGGCCTTGTACCAAGAGACCCAGTACTTC. This codes for CASSFIGALYQETQYF.

The V and J genes are TRBV20-1 and TRBJ2-5; D remains ambiguous. Germline V lookup: CDR1 DFQATT, CDR2 SNEGSKA (reference sequence). The CDR3 spans 10 residues. The V gene lost 7 bases and the J gene lost 4 bases, with 7 bases spanning the gap. CDR3 sequence: CSVSLETQYF. The DNA of the CDR3 is TGCAGTGTTTCCCTAGAGACCCAGTACTTC.

The V gene is TRBV5-1, the J gene TRBJ1-1, with D maybe TRBD1 (6 bases). V dropped 4 bases and J dropped 4 bases, with 14 bases sitting between them. Germline V lookup: CDR1 SGHRS, CDR2 YFSETQ. This CDR3 is 14 amino acids long. The DNA of the CDR3 is TGCGCCAGCAGCAAAACAGGGTCGGCCACTGAAGCTTTCTTT. Its protein is CASSKTGSATEAFF.

V and J are TRBV4-1 and TRBJ2-1, with 9 nucleotides matching TRBD2. The CDR3 is 13 amino acids. With V trimmed by 3 bases and J by 13 bases, 7 bases remained unmatched. From germline, CDR1 is MGHRA and CDR2 YSYEKL. DNA of the CDR3: TGCGCCAGCAGCCAGATCCTAGCGGGGCAACAGTTCTTC. Translating gives CASSQILAGQQFF.

The chain couples TRBV27 to TRBJ2-5, with 11 positions matching TRBD2. The CDR3 contains 16 residues. In germline, CDR1 is MNHEY, CDR2 SMNVEV (reference sequence). V was pared by 5 bases and J by 5 bases, with 10 bases of the junction left unmatched. The CDR3 nucleotides are TGTGCCAGCAGTCCCATAGCGGGAGGGCCCATGGAGACCCAGTACTTC. It encodes CASSPIAGGPMETQYF.

The chain uses TRBV28 and TRBJ2-7; the D gene is possibly TRBD1 (6 bases). This CDR3 region has 15 residues. The V gene lost 5 bases and the J gene lost 0 bases, with 14 bases spanning the gap. Per the germline V gene, CDR1 is MDHEN and CDR2 is SYDVKM. The CDR3 region has the DNA TGTGCCAGCAGTCCACAGGGTAGGCACTCCTACGAGCAGTACTTC. Protein sequence: CASSPQGRHSYEQYF.